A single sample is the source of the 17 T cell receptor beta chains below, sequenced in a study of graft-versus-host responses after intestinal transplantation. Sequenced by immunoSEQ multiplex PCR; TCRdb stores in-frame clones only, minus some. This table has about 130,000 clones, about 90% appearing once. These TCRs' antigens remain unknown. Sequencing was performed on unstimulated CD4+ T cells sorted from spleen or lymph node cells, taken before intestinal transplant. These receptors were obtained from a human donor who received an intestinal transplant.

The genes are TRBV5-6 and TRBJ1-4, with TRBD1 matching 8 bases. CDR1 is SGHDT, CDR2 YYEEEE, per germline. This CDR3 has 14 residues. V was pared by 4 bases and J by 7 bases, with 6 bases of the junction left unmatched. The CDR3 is CASSIDRGSEKLFF. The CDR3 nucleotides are TGTGCCAGCAGCATAGACAGGGGTAGTGAAAAACTGTTTTTT.

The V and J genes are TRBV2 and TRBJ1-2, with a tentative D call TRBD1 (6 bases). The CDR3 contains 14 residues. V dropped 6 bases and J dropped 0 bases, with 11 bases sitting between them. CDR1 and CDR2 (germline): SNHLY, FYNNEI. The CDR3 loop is CASRRQEANYGYTF. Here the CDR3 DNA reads TGTGCCAGCAGGAGACAGGAAGCTAACTATGGCTACACCTTC.

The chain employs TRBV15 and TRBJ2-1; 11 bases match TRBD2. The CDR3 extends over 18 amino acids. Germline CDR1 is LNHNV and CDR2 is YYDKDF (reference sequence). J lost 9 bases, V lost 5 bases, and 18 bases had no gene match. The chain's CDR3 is CATSGYLGRLAGKFEQFF. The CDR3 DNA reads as TGTGCCACCAGCGGATATTTGGGGAGACTAGCGGGAAAGTTTGAGCAGTTCTTC.

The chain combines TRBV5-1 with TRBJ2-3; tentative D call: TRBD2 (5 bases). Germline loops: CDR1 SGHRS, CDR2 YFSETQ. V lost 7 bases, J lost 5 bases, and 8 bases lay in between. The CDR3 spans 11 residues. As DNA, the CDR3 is TGCGCCAGCCACAGCGGAGATACGCAGTATTTT. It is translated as CASHSGDTQYF.

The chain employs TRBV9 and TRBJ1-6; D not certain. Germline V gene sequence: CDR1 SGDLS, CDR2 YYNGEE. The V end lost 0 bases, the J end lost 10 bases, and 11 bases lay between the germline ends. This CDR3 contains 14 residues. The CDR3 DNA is TGTGCCAGCAGCGTAGAAGCCGTGGGGTCACCCCTCCACTTT. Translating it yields CASSVEAVGSPLHF.

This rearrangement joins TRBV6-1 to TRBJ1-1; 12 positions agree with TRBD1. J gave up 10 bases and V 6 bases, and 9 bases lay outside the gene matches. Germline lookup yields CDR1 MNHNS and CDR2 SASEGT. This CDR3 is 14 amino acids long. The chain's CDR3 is CASRGTGGGLRAFF. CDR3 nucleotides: TGTGCCAGCAGGGGGACAGGGGGCGGTTTAAGAGCTTTCTTT.

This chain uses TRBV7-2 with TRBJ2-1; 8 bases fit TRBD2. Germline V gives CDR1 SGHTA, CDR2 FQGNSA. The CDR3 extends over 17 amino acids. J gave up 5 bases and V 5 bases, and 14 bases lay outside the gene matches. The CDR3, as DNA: TGTGCCAGCAGCGCGTACTTACTAGCGGCCGAGCACAATGAGCAGTTCTTC. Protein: CASSAYLLAAEHNEQFF. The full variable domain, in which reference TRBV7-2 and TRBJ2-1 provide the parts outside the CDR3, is GAGVSQSPSNKVTEKGKDVELRCDPISGHTALYWYRQSLGQGLEFLIYFQGNSAPDKSGLPSDRFSAERTGGSVSTLTIQRTQQEDSAVYLCASSAYLLAAEHNEQFFGPGTRLTVL.

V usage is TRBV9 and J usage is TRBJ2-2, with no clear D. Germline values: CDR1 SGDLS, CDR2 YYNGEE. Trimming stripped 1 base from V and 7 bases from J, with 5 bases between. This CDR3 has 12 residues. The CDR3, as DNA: TGTGCCAGCAGCGTAACAATCGGGGAGCTGTTTTTT. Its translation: CASSVTIGELFF. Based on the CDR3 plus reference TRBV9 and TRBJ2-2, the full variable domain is DSGVTQTPKHLITATGQRVTLRCSPRSGDLSVYWYQQSLDQGLQFLIQYYNGEERAKGNILERFSAQQFPDLHSELNLSSLELGDSALYFCASSVTIGELFFGEGSRLTVL.

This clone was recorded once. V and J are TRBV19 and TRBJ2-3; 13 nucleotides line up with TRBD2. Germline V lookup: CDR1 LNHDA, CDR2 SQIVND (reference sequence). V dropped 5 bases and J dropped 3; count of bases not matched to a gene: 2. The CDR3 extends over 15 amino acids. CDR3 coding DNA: TGTGCCAGTAGTTCACTAGCGGGAGGGACAGATACGCAGTATTTT. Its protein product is CASSSLAGGTDTQYF.

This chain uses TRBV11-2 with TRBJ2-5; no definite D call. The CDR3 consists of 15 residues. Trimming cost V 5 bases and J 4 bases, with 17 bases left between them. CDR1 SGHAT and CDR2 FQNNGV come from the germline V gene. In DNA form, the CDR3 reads TGTGCCAGCAGCCCCGCCGCCACAACGGGAGAGACCCAGTACTTC. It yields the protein CASSPAATTGETQYF.

CDR3 DNA sequence: TGCGCCAGCAGCTTCCTGGGACTAGCGGAGACCCAGTACTTC. It yields the protein CASSFLGLAETQYF. The rearrangement uses TRBV5-1 and TRBJ2-5, with 10 nucleotides matching TRBD2. V lost 2 bases and J lost 5; bases outside the gene matches: 3. Germline loops: CDR1 SGHRS, CDR2 YFSETQ. The CDR3 length is 14 residues.

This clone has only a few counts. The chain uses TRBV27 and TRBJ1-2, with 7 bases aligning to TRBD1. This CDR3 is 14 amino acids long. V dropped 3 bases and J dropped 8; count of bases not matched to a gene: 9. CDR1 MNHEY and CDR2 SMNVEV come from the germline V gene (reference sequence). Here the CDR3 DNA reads TGTGCCAGCAGTTTCAGCTCGACAGGGCGAGGCTACACCTTC. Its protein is CASSFSSTGRGYTF.

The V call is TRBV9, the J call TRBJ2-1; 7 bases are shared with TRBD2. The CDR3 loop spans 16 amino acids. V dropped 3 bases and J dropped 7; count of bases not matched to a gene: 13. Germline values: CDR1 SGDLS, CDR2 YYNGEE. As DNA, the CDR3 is TGTGCCAGCAGCGGAACGACTAGCCATTCTTTTAATGAGCAGTTCTTC. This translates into CASSGTTSHSFNEQFF.

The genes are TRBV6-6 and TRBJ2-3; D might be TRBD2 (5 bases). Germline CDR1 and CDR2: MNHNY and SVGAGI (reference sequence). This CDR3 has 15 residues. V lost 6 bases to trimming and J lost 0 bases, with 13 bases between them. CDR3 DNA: TGTGCCAGCAGAACAACTGGCGGGAGCACAGATACGCAGTATTTT. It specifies CASRTTGGSTDTQYF.

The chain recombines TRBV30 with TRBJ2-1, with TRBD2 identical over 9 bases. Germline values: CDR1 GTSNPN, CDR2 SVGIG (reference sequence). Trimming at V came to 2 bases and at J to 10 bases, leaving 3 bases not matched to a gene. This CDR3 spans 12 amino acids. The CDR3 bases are TGTGCCTGGAGTTTAGCGGGAGTGGAGCAGTTCTTC. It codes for CAWSLAGVEQFF.

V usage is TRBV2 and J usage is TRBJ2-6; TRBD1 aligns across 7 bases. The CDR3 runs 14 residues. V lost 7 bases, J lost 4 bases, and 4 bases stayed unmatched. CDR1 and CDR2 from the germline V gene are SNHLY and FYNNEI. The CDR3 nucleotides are TGTGCCAGCAAACAGGGGTCCGGGGCCAACGTCCTGACTTTC. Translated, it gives CASKQGSGANVLTF.

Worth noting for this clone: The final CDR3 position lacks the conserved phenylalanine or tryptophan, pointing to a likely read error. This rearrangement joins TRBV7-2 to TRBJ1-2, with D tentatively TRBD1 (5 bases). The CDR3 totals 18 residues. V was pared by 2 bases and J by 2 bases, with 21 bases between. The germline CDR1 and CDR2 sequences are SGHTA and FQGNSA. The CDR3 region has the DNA TGTGCCAGCAGCTTAATGTCTCTTGGGGGGGTAGGCAACTATGGCTACACCCTC. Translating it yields CASSLMSLGGVGNYGYTL.